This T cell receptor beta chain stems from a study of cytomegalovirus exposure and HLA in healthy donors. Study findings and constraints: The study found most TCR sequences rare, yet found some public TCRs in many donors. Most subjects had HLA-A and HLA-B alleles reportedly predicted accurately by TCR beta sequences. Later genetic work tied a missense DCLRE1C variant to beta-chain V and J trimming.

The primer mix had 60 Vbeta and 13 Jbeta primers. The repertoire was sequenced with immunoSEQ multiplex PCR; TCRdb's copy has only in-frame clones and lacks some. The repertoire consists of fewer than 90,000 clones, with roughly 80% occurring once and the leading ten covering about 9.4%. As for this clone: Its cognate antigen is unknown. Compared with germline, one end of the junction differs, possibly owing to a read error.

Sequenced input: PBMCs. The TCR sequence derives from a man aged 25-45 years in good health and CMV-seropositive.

The DNA for the CDR3 is TGTTCCAGCAGCACCGATGCGTGGGGCTACACCTTC. Residues: CSSSTDAWGYTF. The chain employs TRBV7-9 and TRBJ1-2; D unresolved. Germline lookup yields CDR1 SEHNR and CDR2 FQNEAQ (reference sequence). This CDR3 comprises 12 residues.